A single count supports the clone carrying this TCR beta chain. This specimen belongs to a study of blood T cell repertoires in COVID-19. Across the study: Nucleic acid was either cDNA or gDNA, and it came from T cells, B-cell-depleted T cells, or PBMCs.

Assay used: immunoSEQ multiplex PCR; TCRdb lists only in-frame clones, some missing. This sample has fewer than 50,000 clones, with under 90% found just once. The sample taken for sequencing was peripheral blood. This receptor was identified in a man in his 60s with COVID-19, enrolled during active disease.

The CDR3 DNA follows: TGTGCCAGCAGCGTAGCGGGGAACACTCAAGAGACCCAGTACTTC. Protein sequence: CASSVAGNTQETQYF. The rearrangement uses TRBV9 and TRBJ2-5; D is possibly TRBD2 (5 bases). The CDR3 is 15 residues long. V shed 0 bases and J shed 2 bases, with 11 bases lying between them. Germline CDR1 reads SGDLS; CDR2 reads YYNGEE.